This TCR beta chain came from a study of Ad26.COV2.S vaccination and SARS-CoV-2 variants. Assay: immunoSEQ multiplex PCR; the TCRdb copy retains only in-frame clones and omits some. Of about 330,000 clones listed, 90% are singletons. The CDR3 spans 12 residues. V gave up 10 bases and J gave up 5 bases, with 14 bases separating them. The germline CDR1 and CDR2 sequences are LNHDA and SQIVND (reference sequence). This clone was observed a single time. The treatment was: 19 received Ad26.COV2.S at low or high dose, single or two shots; 5 received placebo; per-sample allocation not given. All samples were drawn on day 63, counting from the first vaccine or placebo injection.

This TCR was recovered from a person between 18 and 65 years old who received the Ad26.COV2.S COVID-19 vaccine or a placebo. Material: peripheral blood, obtained in a trial of Ad26.COV2.S vaccine versus placebo. This chain links TRBV19 with TRBJ1-1; the D is unclear. The CDR3 DNA follows: TGTGCCACCATGCGGAGGGCAACTGAAGCTTTCTTT. It codes for CATMRRATEAFF.